A selection of T cell receptor beta chains follows, all from one sample in a study of cytomegalovirus exposure and HLA in healthy donors. The data were produced by immunoSEQ multiplex PCR, yet TCRdb's version contains in-frame clones alone and is incomplete. Of roughly 280,000 clones detected, around 65% appear once; the ten largest clones hold under 3%. Sequencing was performed on PBMCs. The receptors come from a female donor in good health and CMV-seronegative. Each CDR3 is given with its conserved first and last residue.

v_call	j_call	cdr3_aa
TRBV7-2	TRBJ2-3	CASSVSGRGDTQYF
TRBV5-1	TRBJ1-2	CASSLAEGSYGYTF
TRBV6-5	TRBJ1-4	CASSYDGTGGKLFF
TRBV5-4	TRBJ2-7	CASSLGTVSYEQYF
TRBV4-1	TRBJ1-4	CASTYSTAGEQKLFF
TRBV7-9	TRBJ2-1	CASSLDGSSYNEQFF
TRBV11-2	TRBJ2-2	CASSLVGGGELFF
TRBV19	TRBJ1-5	CASSWRINQPQHF
TRBV6-1	TRBJ1-1	CASSLRGRNTEAFF
TRBV29-1	TRBJ1-1	CSVEEPRQGARDF
TRBV19	TRBJ2-7	CASRIRDSSYEQYF
TRBV11-2	TRBJ2-7	CASSGSPVYEQYF
TRBV23-1	TRBJ2-7	CASSLGTSGRAKVRLYTYEQYF
TRBV6-1	TRBJ2-5	CASSLAEQETQYF
TRBV2	TRBJ1-1	CASSYDRAEAFF
TRBV6-5	TRBJ1-1	CASRRTGVTEAFF
TRBV14	TRBJ1-1	CASSYTGNTEAFF
TRBV5-1	TRBJ2-2	CASSPGQGNTGELFF
TRBV7-9	TRBJ2-3	CASSPSRGGKDTQYF
TRBV28	TRBJ2-7	CASWRQGPYEQYF
TRBV29-1	TRBJ2-2	CSVSKTGSTGELFF
TRBV5-1	TRBJ2-7	CASSLEGLLSNEQYF
TRBV6-6	TRBJ2-7	CASSLSGSSGQYF
TRBV28	TRBJ1-2	CASSLFAQHYGYTF
TRBV9	TRBJ2-3	CASSVDGGYTDTQYF
TRBV5-1	TRBJ2-3	CASRKGGGLRDTDTQYF
TRBV2	TRBJ1-3	CASSESAGNTIYF
TRBV9	TRBJ2-2	CASSAATGTFTGELFF